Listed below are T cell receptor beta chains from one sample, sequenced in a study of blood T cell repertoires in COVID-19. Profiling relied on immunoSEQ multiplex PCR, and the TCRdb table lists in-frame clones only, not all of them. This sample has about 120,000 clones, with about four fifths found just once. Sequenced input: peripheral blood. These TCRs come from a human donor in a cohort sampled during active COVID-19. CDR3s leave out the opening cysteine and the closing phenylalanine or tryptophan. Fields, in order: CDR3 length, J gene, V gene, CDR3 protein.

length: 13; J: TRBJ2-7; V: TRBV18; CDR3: ASSPPSAGAYEQY
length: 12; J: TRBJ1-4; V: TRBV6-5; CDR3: ASSASNILEKLF
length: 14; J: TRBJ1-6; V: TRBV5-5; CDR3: ASSFNRGAEYAPLH
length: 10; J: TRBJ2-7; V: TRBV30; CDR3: ACASGVYEQY
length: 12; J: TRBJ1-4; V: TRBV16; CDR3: ASSRQGTNEKLF
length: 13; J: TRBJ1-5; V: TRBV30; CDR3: AWSLGWTGNQPQH
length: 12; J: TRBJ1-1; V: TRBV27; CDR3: ASSLRTGGTEAF
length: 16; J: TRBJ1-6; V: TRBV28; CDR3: ASSLATGASSYNSPLH
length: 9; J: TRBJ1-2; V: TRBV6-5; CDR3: ASGYRGGYT
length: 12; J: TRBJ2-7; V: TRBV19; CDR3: ASSKTSRAYEQY
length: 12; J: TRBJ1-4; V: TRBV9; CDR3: ASSLEGLAEKLF
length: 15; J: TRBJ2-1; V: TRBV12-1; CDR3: ASSFPRGSYSYNEQF
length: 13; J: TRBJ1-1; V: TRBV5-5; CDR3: ASSTGQNMNTEAF
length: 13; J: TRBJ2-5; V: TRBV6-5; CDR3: ASSPGDRFQETQY
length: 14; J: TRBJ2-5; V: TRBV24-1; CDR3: ATSGLGQGLEETQY
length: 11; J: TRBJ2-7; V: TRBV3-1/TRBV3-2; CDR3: ASSPQARTAQD
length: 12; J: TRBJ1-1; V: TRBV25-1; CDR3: ASSETTGRTEAF
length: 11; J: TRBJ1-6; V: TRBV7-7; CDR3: ASSLNRNSPLH
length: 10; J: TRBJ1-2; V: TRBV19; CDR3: ASSKTEYGYT